This entry is about one T cell receptor (beta chain). Any patient presenting with uncontrolled infection, other autoimmune disease, pregnancy or lactation was left out. The sample comes from a study of T cells in Graves' hyperthyroidism and ophthalmopathy. The CDR3 extends over 16 amino acids. The germline V gene encodes CDR1 SGDLS and CDR2 YYNGEE. Unmatched junction bases numbered 10, after V lost 0 bases and J lost 8 bases. Amplified regions were TCR beta CDR3 sequences from RNA transcripts. The HTBI set primed first-round TCR CDR3 RT-PCR. MiXCR, applied by TCRdb to the multiplex PCR reads, yields one record per CDR3 protein. This table holds some 600,000 distinct CDR3 sequences, roughly 13% found once.

The clonotype was recovered from a woman aged 30 to 39 with Graves' hyperthyroidism that later progressed to Graves' ophthalmopathy. Material for sequencing was blood. The chain couples TRBV9 to TRBJ2-1; 8 bases agree with TRBD2. The DNA of the CDR3 is TGTGCCAGCAGCGTAGCTCCCGGGAGGGCCGTCGATGAGCAGTTCTTC. It encodes CASSVAPGRAVDEQFF.